These 22 T cell receptor beta chains were sequenced from one sample in a study of T-cell reconstitution after alpha-beta-depleted transplantation in children. Construction of the TCRbeta library involved unique molecular identifiers. TCRdb called the PCR reads again in MiXCR, with one record for every CDR3 protein. The sample yields about 580,000 distinct CDR3 sequences, under 25% seen once. The sample consisted of PBMCs, mostly from graft donor cells, taken 360 days after TCRalphabeta/CD19-depleted stem cell transplant. Source of these receptors: a boy younger than two who had a stem cell transplant for acute myeloid leukemia, so the T cells may come from the graft donor.

The chain links TRBV12-3 or TRBV12-4 to TRBJ1-1; D unclear. V was cut by 7 bases and J by 0 bases, with 15 bases left in between. This CDR3 has 15 residues. The CDR3 region has the DNA TGTGCCAGCACCGGACCGGAGGGAATGAACACTGAAGCTTTCTTT. Encoded protein: CASTGPEGMNTEAFF.

The J gene is TRBJ2-6, the V gene TRBV4-1, with D perhaps TRBD1 (5 bases). Germline CDR1 is MGHRA and CDR2 is YSYEKL. Trimming shortened V by 3 bases and J by 0 bases, and 18 bases separated the two germline ends. This CDR3 has 19 residues. Here the CDR3 reads CASSQIRQRPTSGANVLTF. The CDR3 coding sequence is TGCGCCAGCAGCCAGATAAGACAGCGACCGACCTCTGGGGCCAACGTCCTGACTTTC.

This clonotype was observed a few times. V gene TRBV10-3 combines with J gene TRBJ2-6; D unresolved. The V and J ends lost 1 base and 0 bases respectively, with 7 bases between them. This CDR3 comprises 16 residues. The germline gives CDR1 ENHRY, CDR2 SYGVKD. The DNA for the CDR3 is TGTGCCATCAGTGAGTTCCCGCGCTCTGGGGCCAACGTCCTGACTTTC. Its protein is CAISEFPRSGANVLTF.

The chain is built from TRBV20-1 and TRBJ1-2; D gene ambiguous. Trimming pared 2 bases from V and 4 bases from J, leaving 8 bases between. Per germline, CDR1 DFQATT and CDR2 SNEGSKA (reference sequence). The CDR3 has 12 residues. For the CDR3, the DNA is TGCAGTGCTAGACGAGCAGGCTATGGCTACACCTTC. Translating it yields CSARRAGYGYTF.

At least ten counts were recorded for this clonotype. The chain couples TRBV12-3 or TRBV12-4 to TRBJ2-5; TRBD2 might be the D (7 bases). V was clipped by 5 bases and J by 1 base, with 11 bases between them. This CDR3 region has 14 residues. CDR3 nucleotides: TGTGCCAGCAGTGACGGGGGGCCCCAAGAGACCCAGTACTTC. Translated, it gives CASSDGGPQETQYF.

This clonotype occurred many times. The rearrangement links TRBV6-1 to TRBJ2-3, with 8 nucleotides matching TRBD2. With 6 bases clipped from V and 0 bases from J, the junction kept 2 bases outside the gene matches. Germline V lookup: CDR1 MNHNS, CDR2 SASEGT. The CDR3 consists of 14 residues. CDR3 sequence reads: CASRIAGSTDTQYF. CDR3 nucleotide sequence: TGTGCCAGCAGGATAGCGGGAAGCACAGATACGCAGTATTTT.

This sequence joins TRBV20-1 and TRBJ1-1; 8 bases fit TRBD1. Germline V gives CDR1 DFQATT, CDR2 SNEGSKA (reference sequence). This CDR3 has 14 residues. V gave up 5 bases and J gave up 0 bases; unmatched junction bases: 5. The CDR3 spells CSAQQQGVNTEAFF. The CDR3 coding sequence is TGCAGTGCTCAACAACAGGGGGTGAACACTGAAGCTTTCTTT.

This clonotype was observed at least ten times. This chain links TRBV11-2 with TRBJ2-7, with a possible D match to TRBD1 (5 bases). This CDR3 region has 14 residues. Germline CDR1 SGHAT, CDR2 FQNNGV. V shed 5 bases and J shed 7 bases, with 18 bases lying between them. The CDR3 nucleotides are TGTGCCAGCAGCCCCCGTGGGGCAGGGCGGGAGCAGTACGTC. It translates to CASSPRGAGREQYV.

This clonotype was seen only a few times. The chain is built from TRBV7-9 and TRBJ1-2; TRBD1 might be the D (6 bases). Germline V lookup: CDR1 SEHNR, CDR2 FQNEAQ (reference sequence). The V gene lost 3 bases and the J gene lost 6 bases, with 11 bases spanning the gap. The CDR3 runs to 13 residues. CDR3 protein: CASSLNPGDGYTF. The CDR3, as DNA: TGTGCCAGCAGCTTGAACCCAGGGGATGGCTACACCTTC.

This clonotype has just a few counts. The rearrangement joins TRBV27 to TRBJ2-5; D is possibly TRBD2 (6 bases). CDR1 and CDR2 from the germline V gene are MNHEY and SMNVEV (reference sequence). V was cut by 3 bases and J by 5 bases, with 10 bases left in between. The CDR3 totals 13 residues. CDR3 bases: TGTGCCAGCAGTTTTTCCAGCGGGGAGACCCAGTACTTC. It codes for CASSFSSGETQYF.

This clonotype came up a few times. The rearrangement links TRBV20-1 to TRBJ2-3; tentative D call: TRBD2 (6 bases). From germline, CDR1 is DFQATT and CDR2 SNEGSKA (reference sequence). The CDR3 consists of 14 residues. The V gene lost 5 bases and the J gene lost 1 base, with 13 bases spanning the gap. CDR3 residues: CSAPYQRGTDTQYF. CDR3 nucleotides: TGCAGTGCTCCGTACCAGCGGGGCACAGATACGCAGTATTTT.

The chain couples TRBV20-1 to TRBJ2-7; D might be TRBD2 (6 bases). Germline lookup yields CDR1 DFQATT and CDR2 SNEGSKA (reference sequence). The V end was cut by 6 bases, the J end by 6 bases, with 21 bases between. The CDR3 is 14 residues long. CDR3 in amino acids: CSARAEKGLAEQYV. For the CDR3, the DNA is TGCAGTGCGAGGGCCGAGAAGGGACTCGCCGAGCAGTACGTC.

V usage is TRBV28 and J usage is TRBJ2-7; TRBD2 is a possible D gene (5 bases). The CDR3 extends over 13 amino acids. CDR1 and CDR2 from the germline V gene are MDHEN and SYDVKM. V was clipped by 2 bases and J by 3 bases, with 8 bases between them. This CDR3 reads CASSLNRGYEQYV. The CDR3 bases are TGTGCCAGCAGTTTAAATCGGGGCTACGAGCAGTACGTC.

The sample holds a few counts of this clonotype. V usage is TRBV20-1 and J usage is TRBJ2-3; 9 bases align to TRBD1. The CDR3 covers 12 residues. The germline V gene has CDR1 DFQATT and CDR2 SNEGSKA (reference sequence). The CDR3: CSSGQGLDTQYF. DNA of the CDR3: TGCAGCTCGGGACAGGGACTAGATACGCAGTATTTT.

The rearrangement joins TRBV7-3 to TRBJ1-1; 10 nucleotides agree with TRBD1. This CDR3 has 14 amino acids. The trim removed 5 bases at V and 3 bases at J, leaving 3 bases unmatched. From germline, CDR1 is SGHTA and CDR2 FQGTGA. The CDR3 is CASSPGQGHTEAFF. The DNA of the CDR3 is TGTGCCAGCAGCCCGGGACAGGGGCACACTGAAGCTTTCTTT.

This sequence joins TRBV29-1 and TRBJ2-3, with TRBD2 identical over 11 bases. V lost 3 bases, J lost 0 bases, and 8 bases stayed unmatched. Germline values: CDR1 SQVTM, CDR2 ANQGSEA. This CDR3 region has 17 residues. CDR3 coding DNA: TGCAGCGTTGAGGGTCTGGGACTAGCGGCTAGCACAGATACGCAGTATTTT. Translation: CSVEGLGLAASTDTQYF.

This clonotype was counted a few times. The chain employs TRBV9 and TRBJ2-7; TRBD2 is a possible D gene (5 bases). The CDR3 length is 14 residues. Germline V gene data show CDR1 as SGDLS and CDR2 as YYNGEE. Trimming removed 3 bases at V and 0 bases at J, with 10 bases between. CDR3 loop: CASSEEDSSYEQYF. CDR3 DNA: TGTGCCAGCAGCGAGGAGGACTCCTCCTACGAGCAGTACTTC.

The gene calls are TRBV25-1 and TRBJ2-5, with 9 positions matching TRBD2. CDR3 length equals 17 residues. The J segment lost 5 bases and the V segment lost 5 bases, leaving 15 bases of the junction unmatched. Germline assignment: CDR1 MGHDK and CDR2 SYGVNS. The CDR3 DNA sequence: TGTGCCAGCAGTTCTCAACCGGGACTAGCATCAGGGGAGACCCAGTACTTC. Its translation: CASSSQPGLASGETQYF.

Worth noting for this clonotype: This clone may be a read error of a much larger clone one base away. This chain connects TRBV29-1 to TRBJ2-7; D uncertain. Germline V gives CDR1 SQVTM, CDR2 ANQGSEA. This CDR3 has 11 residues. The CDR3 bases are TGCAGCGTTCGGGCCAGCTACGAGCAGCACTTC. Translation: CSVRASYEQHF.

This clonotype was seen at least ten times. This chain joins TRBV29-1 and TRBJ2-1; the match to TRBD2 covers 12 bases. CDR3 length equals 18 residues. V lost 8 bases and J lost 5; bases outside the gene matches: 19. CDR1 is SQVTM and CDR2 is ANQGSEA in the germline V gene. This CDR3 reads CSPGPLAGGLTYNNEQFF. The CDR3 DNA reads as TGCAGCCCCGGGCCCCTAGCGGGGGGGCTAACTTATAACAATGAGCAGTTCTTC.

This clonotype was seen many times. The V call is TRBV4-2, the J call TRBJ2-7; D perhaps matches TRBD2 (6 bases). Trimming left V 2 bases short and J 4 bases short, with 15 bases between. The CDR3 contains 15 residues. CDR1 LGHNA and CDR2 YNFKEQ come from the germline V gene. CDR3 in amino acids: CASSQLQGGGYEQYV. The DNA for the CDR3 is TGTGCCAGCAGCCAACTTCAGGGAGGAGGGTACGAGCAGTACGTC.

This clonotype has only a few counts. The J gene is TRBJ2-5, the V gene TRBV25-1; D uncertain. V was shortened by 7 bases and J by 5 bases, with 17 bases between the two germline ends. Germline CDR1 is MGHDK and CDR2 is SYGVNS. This CDR3 is built from 14 residues. CDR3 bases: TGTGCCAGCATGACACCCCTTGACATGGAGACCCAGTACTTC. This gives the protein CASMTPLDMETQYF.